One T cell receptor (beta chain) is described in this entry. The sample originates from a study of CD8 T cells in Susac syndrome. The germline V and J ends were trimmed by 7 bases and 2 bases, with 12 bases remaining between them. From germline, CDR1 is SNHLY and CDR2 FYNNEI. The CDR3 totals 13 residues. With random hexamers, roughly 0.45 to 1 ug RNA was reverse transcribed. TCRdb used MiXCR to reprocess the immunoSEQ multiplex PCR reads, holding one entry per CDR3 protein. Of under 200,000 distinct CDR3 sequences in the sample, 90% to 95% were seen once. Sequenced sample: CD4+ T cells from PBMCs. The receptor's source is a human donor with Susac syndrome. The rearrangement links TRBV2 to TRBJ2-7; tentative D call: TRBD1 (6 bases). The CDR3 DNA reads TGTGCCAGCACAGGGGACGTGACCTACGAGCAGTACTTC. The encoded protein is CASTGDVTYEQYF. The full variable domain, in which reference TRBV2 and TRBJ2-7 provide the parts outside the CDR3, is EPEVTQTPSHQVTQMGQEVILRCVPISNHLYFYWYRQILGQKVEFLVSFYNNEISEKSEIFDDQFSVERPDGSNFTLKIRSTKLEDSAMYFCASTGDVTYEQYFGPGTRLTVT.